The rows below give T cell receptor beta chains drawn from one sample of a study of OX40 agonist ivuxolimab in advanced cancers. The data were produced by immunoSEQ multiplex PCR, yet TCRdb's version contains in-frame clones alone and is incomplete. This table has roughly 67,000 clones, 88% appearing once. The sequences come from CD4+ or CD8+ T cells sorted from blood, collected in a trial of the OX40 agonist ivuxolimab. Receptors were obtained from an adult with an advanced solid tumor such as melanoma, head and neck, liver or kidney cancer. Each CDR3 is given with its conserved first and last residue. The order of the fields is J gene, V gene, clone size, D gene, CDR3 protein, CDR3 DNA. D genes are given only for firm matches. Size values are once, few and many counts, or a class for expanded clones, and some rows have none.

>TRBJ1-1|TRBV20-1|NA|NA
CSAREIGEAFF
TGCAGTGCTAGAGAAATCGGCGAAGCTTTCTTT
>TRBJ2-7|TRBV6-5|once|NA
CASSYSTTGREQYF
TGTGCCAGCAGTTACTCGACGACAGGGAGGGAGCAGTACTTC
>TRBJ2-3|TRBV5-5|NA|NA
CASSSGPQDTQYF
TGTGCCAGCAGTTCGGGACCTCAAGATACGCAGTATTTT
>TRBJ1-5|TRBV6-6|NA|TRBD1
CASTPGQGNQPQHF
TGTGCCAGCACTCCTGGACAGGGCAATCAGCCCCAGCATTTT
>TRBJ2-1|TRBV5-1|NA|TRBD2
CASSLRGLAGDNEQFF
TGCGCCAGCAGCCTACGGGGACTAGCGGGAGACAATGAGCAGTTCTTC
>TRBJ2-7|TRBV28|NA|NA
CASSLKGYEQYF
TGTGCCAGCAGTTTAAAAGGATACGAGCAGTACTTC
>TRBJ1-2|TRBV6-1|once|NA
CASRETATYGYTF
TGTGCCAGCAGGGAGACAGCCACCTATGGCTACACCTTC
>TRBJ2-5|TRBV7-8|once|TRBD1
CASSLAIPGQGTQYF
TGTGCCAGCAGCTTAGCGATCCCGGGACAGGGTACCCAGTACTTC
>TRBJ2-2|TRBV19|NA|NA
CASVPTPGTGELFF
TGTGCCAGTGTGCCTACACCGGGGACCGGGGAGCTGTTTTTT
>TRBJ2-5|TRBV12-5|NA|NA
CASGLVGGIGQWTQETQYF
TGTGCTAGTGGTTTGGTAGGAGGGATAGGACAGTGGACACAAGAGACCCAGTACTTC
>TRBJ2-3|TRBV5-1|NA|NA
CASSLRGPSYQPRDTQYF
TGCGCCAGCAGCTTGAGAGGGCCTAGCTACCAACCTCGGGATACGCAGTATTTT
>TRBJ2-3|TRBV2|NA|NA
CASRRSGLTDTQYF
TGTGCCAGCAGGAGGAGCGGCCTCACAGATACGCAGTATTTT
>TRBJ2-5|TRBV27|NA|NA
CASSFLGGGTQYF
TGTGCCAGCAGTTTTCTAGGGGGGGGGACCCAGTACTTC
>TRBJ1-1|TRBV2|NA|NA
CASSDGSLNTEAFF
TGTGCCAGCAGTGATGGCAGCCTGAACACTGAAGCTTTCTTT
>TRBJ2-3|TRBV5-5|NA|TRBD2
CASSLLALAGSTDTQYF
TGTGCCAGCAGCTTGTTGGCTCTAGCGGGAAGCACAGATACGCAGTATTTT
>TRBJ2-1|TRBV28|NA|NA
CASSSPDGRGNEQFF
TGTGCCAGCAGTTCCCCTGATGGTAGGGGCAATGAGCAGTTCTTC
>TRBJ2-4|TRBV28|NA|NA
CASSLSVGVKEDIQYF
TGTGCCAGCAGTTTGTCCGTGGGTGTGAAGGAGGACATTCAGTACTTC
>TRBJ2-2|TRBV6-9|NA|NA
CASSYRTTGELFF
TGTGCCAGCAGTTACCGGACGACCGGGGAGCTGTTTTTT
>TRBJ1-1|TRBV7-3|NA|NA
CASSLPGPNSAEAFF
TGTGCCAGCAGCCTCCCCGGTCCCAATTCGGCTGAAGCTTTCTTT
>TRBJ2-1|TRBV6-5|NA|TRBD2
CASSRTSADNEQFF
TGTGCCAGCAGTCGGACTAGCGCGGACAATGAGCAGTTCTTC
>TRBJ2-6|TRBV18|NA|NA
CASSPPGLEGANVLTF
TGTGCCAGCTCACCACCGGGGTTGGAAGGGGCCAACGTCCTGACTTTC
>TRBJ1-5|TRBV6-1|NA|TRBD1
CASSEAHRGNQPQHF
TGTGCCAGCAGTGAAGCGCACAGGGGTAATCAGCCCCAGCATTTT
>TRBJ2-1|TRBV27|NA|NA
CASSLSRGSSDGNEQFF
TGTGCCAGCAGTTTATCGAGAGGGAGTAGCGACGGCAATGAGCAGTTCTTC
>TRBJ2-7|TRBV2|NA|NA
CASTRGGTTAYEQYF
TGTGCCAGCACAAGGGGCGGAACGACCGCCTACGAGCAGTACTTC
>TRBJ2-1|TRBV5-1|NA|NA
CASSYSRGENEQFF
TGCGCCAGCAGCTATTCACGGGGAGAAAATGAGCAGTTCTTC